These 20 T cell receptor beta chains came from one sample sequenced in a study of graft-versus-host responses after intestinal transplantation. Which antigens these TCRs recognize remains unknown. Some clones are missing from TCRdb's copy, which holds only in-frame ones; the method was immunoSEQ multiplex PCR. The repertoire consists of about 88,000 clones, with about 94% occurring once and the leading ten covering over 0.15%. Sequenced material: unstimulated CD4+ T cells sorted from spleen or lymph node cells, taken before transplant. These receptor sequences come from a human donor who was the organ donor for an intestinal transplant.

The chain combines TRBV28 with TRBJ1-1; TRBD1 is a possible D gene (5 bases). V was shortened by 5 bases and J by 7 bases, with 17 bases between the two germline ends. Germline V gene data show CDR1 as MDHEN and CDR2 as SYDVKM. The CDR3 is 14 amino acids. The chain's CDR3 is CASSVPVQGLEAFF. The CDR3 nucleotides are TGTGCCAGCAGTGTCCCAGTGCAGGGACTTGAAGCTTTCTTT.

The chain links TRBV19 to TRBJ2-7; D uncertain. CDR3 size: 16 residues. Between the trimmed V and J ends, which lost 1 base and 3 bases, there was a span of 16 bases. Germline V gives CDR1 LNHDA, CDR2 SQIVND (reference sequence). This CDR3 is CASSIGLGYQLYEQYF. CDR3 coding DNA: TGTGCCAGTAGTATAGGCCTGGGGTATCAACTCTACGAGCAGTACTTC.

This clone has only one observation. The CDR3 coding sequence is TGTGCCAGCTCTCCTTCGATATCGGACAGGGCTGCCTACGAGCAGTACTTC. This gives the protein CASSPSISDRAAYEQYF. V is TRBV18 and J is TRBJ2-7; TRBD1 aligns across 8 bases. V shed 6 bases and J 2 bases; nucleotides not matched to a gene: 15. Germline CDR1 is KGHSH and CDR2 is LQKENI. CDR3 size: 17 residues.

The chain employs TRBV5-1 and TRBJ1-3; D is unresolved. Trimming cost V 4 bases and J 0 bases, with 17 bases left between them. The CDR3 has 17 residues. Germline loops: CDR1 SGHRS, CDR2 YFSETQ. Here the CDR3 reads CASSPDPVFSSGNTIYF. CDR3 in DNA: TGCGCCAGCAGCCCAGACCCAGTCTTCTCCTCTGGAAACACCATATATTTT.

The rearrangement joins TRBV28 to TRBJ2-3; D assignment may be TRBD1 or TRBD2 (5 bases each). Germline CDR1 and CDR2: MDHEN and SYDVKM. V shed 10 bases and J shed 0 bases, with 14 bases lying between them. There are 14 residues in the CDR3. CDR3 protein: CATRGPESTDTQYF. CDR3 nucleotide sequence: TGTGCCACGAGGGGTCCGGAGAGCACAGATACGCAGTATTTT.

This chain uses TRBV18 with TRBJ2-2; D perhaps matches TRBD2 (6 bases). V was shortened by 0 bases and J by 3 bases, with 11 bases between the two germline ends. The CDR3 totals 16 residues. The germline gives CDR1 KGHSH, CDR2 LQKENI. The CDR3 spells CASSPPGGWDTGELFF. The CDR3 region has the DNA TGTGCCAGCTCACCACCGGGAGGCTGGGACACCGGGGAGCTGTTTTTT.

The chain's CDR3 is CASSQEWGGEDTIYF. Here the CDR3 DNA reads TGCGCCAGCAGCCAAGAGTGGGGGGGTGAGGACACCATATATTTT. The rearrangement links TRBV4-1 to TRBJ1-3, with D possibly being TRBD1 (5 bases). Germline loops: CDR1 MGHRA, CDR2 YSYEKL. The CDR3 totals 15 residues. V lost 0 bases and J 8 bases, leaving 14 bases between the germline ends.

The rearrangement joins TRBV5-6 to TRBJ2-2; D is undetermined. The germline CDR1 and CDR2 sequences are SGHDT and YYEEEE. Trimming removed 4 bases from V and 3 bases from J, with 10 bases in between. This CDR3 is 14 amino acids long. In nucleotides, the CDR3 is TGTGCCAGCAGCCAGGATATGGACACCGGGGAGCTGTTTTTT. The encoded protein is CASSQDMDTGELFF.

The chain carries TRBV4-3 and TRBJ2-5; a weak D match, TRBD2 (7 bases). Looked up from germline, CDR1 is LGHNA and CDR2 is YSLEER. The CDR3 runs 15 residues. The ends were cut back, 0 bases at V and 5 bases at J, with 13 bases in the middle. The CDR3 coding sequence is TGCGCCAGCAGCCAAGATTGGGGGGGCGGGGAGACCCAGTACTTC. This encodes CASSQDWGGGETQYF.

The chain couples TRBV6-5 to TRBJ2-7; tentative D call: TRBD1 (6 bases). CDR1 and CDR2 (germline): MNHEY, SVGAGI. V lost 6 bases and J lost 6, with 15 bases in between. There are 13 residues in the CDR3. CDR3 DNA sequence: TGTGCCAGCAGACAGGGCTCCGTGCTCGAGCAGTACTTC. It codes for CASRQGSVLEQYF.

The V and J genes are TRBV18 and TRBJ2-3; 16 nucleotides match TRBD2. CDR3 length: 20 amino acids. The trim removed 3 bases at V and 1 base at J, leaving 10 bases unmatched. Germline lookup yields CDR1 KGHSH and CDR2 LQKENI. CDR3 sequence reads: CASSPTSGTSGGAGTDTQYF. DNA of the CDR3: TGTGCCAGCTCACCTACCTCCGGGACTAGCGGGGGGGCAGGCACAGATACGCAGTATTTT.

The chain recombines TRBV11-3 with TRBJ1-2; maybe TRBD1 (5 bases). V was cut by 5 bases and J by 6 bases, with 13 bases left in between. The CDR3 length is 13 residues. Germline loops: CDR1 SGHNT, CDR2 YENEEA. Here the CDR3 reads CASSADRINGYTF. CDR3 bases: TGTGCCAGCAGCGCTGACAGAATCAATGGCTACACCTTC. Together with reference TRBV11-3 and TRBJ1-2, the CDR3 gives the full variable domain: EAGVVQSPRYKIIEKKQPVAFWCNPISGHNTLYWYLQNLGQGPELLIRYENEEAVDDSQLPKDRFSAERLKGVDSTLKIQPAELGDSAVYLCASSADRINGYTFGSGTRLTVV.

The V and J genes are TRBV28 and TRBJ1-2, with TRBD1 matching 10 bases. The CDR3 length is 13 residues. Losses at the gene ends were 7 bases for V and 7 bases for J; bases not matched to a gene: 6. Germline V gene data show CDR1 as MDHEN and CDR2 as SYDVKM. In DNA, the CDR3 is TGTGCCAGCAAAAGACAGGGGGCCAGTGGCTACACCTTC. Its protein product is CASKRQGASGYTF.

V usage is TRBV6-5 and J usage is TRBJ1-1, with D possibly being TRBD1 (6 bases). This CDR3 has 14 residues. Germline loops: CDR1 MNHEY, CDR2 SVGAGI. Trimming left V 6 bases short and J 1 base short, with 12 bases between. CDR3 bases: TGTGCCAGCAGCCCGGGACAAGCGAACACTGAAGCTTTCTTT. This encodes CASSPGQANTEAFF.

V and J are TRBV5-1 and TRBJ1-6, with TRBD1 as a possible D gene (6 bases). The ends were cut back, 2 bases at V and 10 bases at J, with 19 bases in the middle. This CDR3 region has 16 residues. In germline, CDR1 is SGHRS, CDR2 YFSETQ. The CDR3 here is CASSFSGGGRRSPLHF. CDR3 nucleotides: TGCGCCAGCAGCTTCTCCGGGGGCGGACGGCGGTCACCCCTCCACTTT.

V is TRBV5-1 and J is TRBJ1-1; 9 nucleotides match TRBD1. J lost 1 base, V lost 4 bases, and 11 bases had no gene match. This CDR3 spans 17 amino acids. Germline loops: CDR1 SGHRS, CDR2 YFSETQ. The CDR3 spells CASSPGGQGPQNTEAFF. As DNA, the CDR3 is TGCGCCAGCAGCCCTGGGGGACAGGGACCACAGAACACTGAAGCTTTCTTT.

This clone came up a few times. V usage is TRBV10-3 and J usage is TRBJ1-4; D remains ambiguous. V was trimmed by 0 bases and J by 5 bases, leaving 10 bases between them. The CDR3 is 15 amino acids. The germline CDR1 and CDR2 sequences are ENHRY and SYGVKD. Here the CDR3 DNA reads TGTGCCATCAGTGAGTCGGGCGGAACCAATGAAAAACTGTTTTTT. It encodes CAISESGGTNEKLFF.

The rearrangement joins TRBV11-3 to TRBJ1-5; no firm D call. Germline V gene sequence: CDR1 SGHNT, CDR2 YENEEA. This CDR3 comprises 16 residues. V shed 1 base and J shed 4 bases, with 14 bases lying between them. This chain's CDR3 is CASSLGGGRVNQPQHF. DNA for the CDR3: TGTGCCAGCAGCTTAGGAGGTGGGCGGGTGAATCAGCCCCAGCATTTT.

This clone was counted once. This sequence joins TRBV6-1 and TRBJ1-5; D may be TRBD1 (6 bases). Per germline, CDR1 MNHNS and CDR2 SASEGT. This CDR3 has 13 amino acids. V dropped 4 bases and J dropped 6 bases, with 10 bases sitting between them. CDR3 loop: CASSVVRGQPQHF. The CDR3 coding sequence is TGTGCCAGCAGTGTCGTCAGGGGTCAGCCCCAGCATTTT.

This clone was recorded once. V and J are TRBV19 and TRBJ2-5; 7 bases match TRBD2. The CDR3 is 14 amino acids. J lost 5 bases, V lost 5 bases, and 8 bases had no gene match. The V gene's germline CDR1 is LNHDA and CDR2 SQIVND (reference sequence). CDR3 bases: TGTGCCAGTAGTCCCTGGCGGACTAGGGAGACCCAGTACTTC. Protein product: CASSPWRTRETQYF.